A single sample gave rise to the 32 T cell receptor beta chains below, sequenced in a study of OX40 agonist ivuxolimab in advanced cancers. Repertoires were generated with immunoSEQ multiplex PCR, while TCRdb's copy carries only in-frame clones and drops some. The sample yields about 48,000 clones, 70% to 85% seen once. This material consisted of CD4+ or CD8+ T cells sorted from blood, taken in a trial of the OX40 agonist ivuxolimab. Receptor source: an adult with an advanced solid tumor such as melanoma, head and neck, liver or kidney cancer.

The V and J genes are TRBV5-6 and TRBJ1-1, with 9 bases aligning to TRBD1. The junction had 6 bases not matched to a gene; V was cut back by 5 bases and J by 4 bases. Germline CDR1 SGHDT, CDR2 YYEEEE. The CDR3 is 14 amino acids. The CDR3 DNA sequence: TGTGCCAGCAGATACGACAGGGGGGGCACTGAAGCTTTCTTT. Protein product: CASRYDRGGTEAFF.

The chain carries TRBV7-9 and TRBJ2-7; the D is unclear. Trimming removed 5 bases from V and 3 bases from J, with 11 bases in between. Germline V gene lookup returns CDR1 SEHNR and CDR2 FQNEAQ (reference sequence). The CDR3 runs 13 residues. In DNA, the CDR3 is TGTGCCAGCAGCGGTCAGTTGGGCTACGAGCAGTACTTC. Translated, it gives CASSGQLGYEQYF.

Within the sample, this clone is medium-sized. The chain links TRBV5-1 to TRBJ1-1; D ambiguous. V lost 0 bases and J 0 bases, leaving 9 bases between the germline ends. This CDR3 spans 15 amino acids. Germline V gene sequence: CDR1 SGHRS, CDR2 YFSETQ. The CDR3 DNA follows: TGCGCCAGCAGCTTGGACCCGAATATGAACACTGAAGCTTTCTTT. Translating it yields CASSLDPNMNTEAFF.

This clone was detected once. Because the CDR3 is missing its conserved closing phenylalanine or tryptophan, this is likely a read error. The limits of the CDR3 on the DNA are not certain, so only TCRdb's listed CDR3 is given. J is TRBJ1-1 and V is TRBV6-1. The CDR3 is 13 amino acids long, termini counted. The germline CDR1 and CDR2 sequences are MNHNS and SASEGT. CDR3 in amino acids: CASSEVPGFNPQN.

The rearrangement uses TRBV5-4 and TRBJ2-5; 8 bases agree with TRBD2. Trimming took 0 bases from V and 11 from J; bases not matched to a gene: 3. The CDR3 extends over 12 amino acids. The germline V gene encodes CDR1 SGHNT and CDR2 YYREEE (reference sequence). CDR3 residues: CASSLDGREQYF. DNA for the CDR3: TGTGCCAGCAGCTTGGACGGGAGGGAGCAGTACTTC.

The rearrangement links TRBV15 to TRBJ2-5; no clear D. The CDR3 extends over 13 amino acids. Germline-derived CDR1 and CDR2 are LNHNV and YYDKDF (reference sequence). V was trimmed by 0 bases and J by 7 bases, leaving 9 bases between them. CDR3 region: CATSRDPLRTQYF. DNA of the CDR3: TGTGCCACCAGCAGAGATCCCCTGCGGACCCAGTACTTC. The entire variable domain, with the rest obtained from reference TRBV15 and TRBJ2-5, is as follows: DAMVIQNPRYQVTQFGKPVTLSCSQTLNHNVMYWYQQKSSQAPKLLFHYYDKDFNNEADTPDNFQSRRPNTSFCFLDIRSPGLGDTAMYLCATSRDPLRTQYFGPGTRLLVL.

The chain couples TRBV7-8 to TRBJ2-2; TRBD2 matches 9 bases. J lost 5 bases, V lost 1 base, and 5 bases had no gene match. Germline CDR1 reads SGHVS; CDR2 reads FQNEAQ. The CDR3 totals 16 residues. CDR3 in amino acids: CASSLVASGATGELFF. The CDR3 nucleotides are TGTGCCAGCAGCTTAGTAGCTAGCGGGGCTACCGGGGAGCTGTTTTTT.

This clone was counted between two and nine times. The chain recombines TRBV6-5 with TRBJ2-3, with D tentatively TRBD1 (6 bases). V was cut by 3 bases and J by 4 bases, with 14 bases left in between. CDR3 size: 15 residues. Germline lookup yields CDR1 MNHEY and CDR2 SVGAGI. CDR3 loop: CASSYRPGAADTQYF. The DNA for the CDR3 is TGTGCCAGCAGTTATCGGCCAGGGGCGGCAGATACGCAGTATTTT.

V is TRBV4-2 and J is TRBJ2-1; D might be TRBD1 or TRBD2, each matching 5 bases. V was trimmed by 0 bases and J by 6 bases, leaving 15 bases between them. The length of the CDR3 is 16 residues. Germline CDR1 and CDR2: LGHNA and YNFKEQ. In nucleotides, the CDR3 is TGTGCCAGCAGCCAAGATTGGGGACCGTTAACCAATGAGCAGTTCTTC. Protein: CASSQDWGPLTNEQFF.

This chain uses TRBV27 with TRBJ1-2; D is perhaps TRBD1 (6 bases). From germline, CDR1 is MNHEY and CDR2 SMNVEV (reference sequence). Trimming removed 6 bases at V and 0 bases at J, with 17 bases between. CDR3 length: 16 residues. CDR3 loop: CASSPEWGAANYGYTF. For the CDR3, the DNA is TGTGCCAGCAGCCCCGAATGGGGGGCGGCTAACTATGGCTACACCTTC.

This chain uses TRBV7-8 with TRBJ1-5; D perhaps matches TRBD1 (6 bases). The length of the CDR3 is 15 residues. V shed 1 base and J shed 2 bases, with 9 bases lying between them. In germline, CDR1 is SGHVS, CDR2 FQNEAQ. This CDR3 reads CASSLGRGGNQPQHF. CDR3 bases: TGTGCCAGCAGCTTAGGCAGGGGCGGCAATCAGCCCCAGCATTTT.

The chain is built from TRBV5-8 and TRBJ1-1; D gene unclear. Germline V gene lookup returns CDR1 SGHTS and CDR2 YDEGEE. The germline V and J ends were trimmed by 1 base and 2 bases, with 12 bases remaining between them. The CDR3 length is 15 residues. Written as DNA, the CDR3 is TGTGCCAGCAGCTTGCTGGGGTGGGGAAACACTGAAGCTTTCTTT. Protein: CASSLLGWGNTEAFF.

The J gene is TRBJ1-2, the V gene TRBV11-2; D possibly corresponds to TRBD1 (6 bases). The germline V and J ends were trimmed by 5 bases and 6 bases, with 16 bases remaining between them. This CDR3 is built from 14 residues. Germline CDR1 and CDR2: SGHAT and FQNNGV. This CDR3 is CASSPLARGHGYTF. In nucleotides, the CDR3 is TGTGCCAGCAGCCCCCTCGCCAGGGGCCATGGCTACACCTTC.

The genes are TRBV4-1 and TRBJ1-2; D possibly corresponds to TRBD1 (5 bases). The CDR3 is made up of 16 amino acids. The V end was cut by 3 bases, the J end by 7 bases, with 21 bases between. Germline CDR1 MGHRA, CDR2 YSYEKL. As DNA, the CDR3 is TGCGCCAGCAGCCAGGTGCTAAGGGGTCGGTTCAGTGGCTACACCTTC. Amino acid sequence: CASSQVLRGRFSGYTF.

The rearrangement joins TRBV7-6 to TRBJ2-1; 10 bases line up with TRBD2. Germline V lookup: CDR1 SGHVS, CDR2 FNYEAQ. The V gene end was trimmed by 8 bases and the J gene end by 8 bases; junction bases not matched to a gene: 15. The CDR3 sequence is 16 residues long. CDR3 sequence reads: CASGPRVAGGIYEQFF. In DNA form, the CDR3 reads TGTGCCAGCGGCCCCCGGGTAGCGGGGGGAATATATGAGCAGTTCTTC.

The chain uses TRBV9 and TRBJ1-1; D call uncertain. Between the trimmed V and J ends, which lost 3 bases and 0 bases, there was a span of 6 bases. The CDR3 runs 13 residues. Germline assignment: CDR1 SGDLS and CDR2 YYNGEE. CDR3 protein: CASSAAVNTEAFF. As DNA, the CDR3 is TGTGCCAGCAGCGCAGCAGTGAACACTGAAGCTTTCTTT.

The rearrangement links TRBV5-1 to TRBJ2-3; D is perhaps TRBD1 (5 bases). This CDR3 comprises 16 residues. Trimming removed 1 base from V and 3 bases from J, with 15 bases in between. Germline CDR1 reads SGHRS; CDR2 reads YFSETQ. The CDR3, as DNA: TGCGCCAGCAGCTTGAGGGGCCGGCAGGAGACAGATACGCAGTATTTT. Translating it yields CASSLRGRQETDTQYF.

The chain recombines TRBV6-5 with TRBJ1-1, with D tentatively TRBD1 (5 bases). This CDR3 has 15 residues. Trimming took 8 bases from V and 0 from J, leaving 16 bases between them. CDR1 MNHEY and CDR2 SVGAGI come from the germline V gene. The DNA for the CDR3 is TGTGCCAGCGCTGAGGCAGGGACCATGAACACTGAAGCTTTCTTT. Encoded protein: CASAEAGTMNTEAFF.

This clone appeared a single time. The chain joins TRBV7-2 to TRBJ1-6; 10 nucleotides match TRBD1. Germline-derived CDR1 and CDR2 are SGHTA and FQGNSA. The length of the CDR3 is 16 residues. The V segment lost 4 bases and the J segment 2 bases; nucleotides outside the gene matches: 2. The CDR3 coding sequence is TGTGCCAGCAGCTCGGGACAGGGGACCTATAATTCACCCCTCCACTTT. It specifies CASSSGQGTYNSPLHF.

This rearrangement joins TRBV6-1 to TRBJ2-7; D is unresolved. This CDR3 contains 15 residues. CDR1 and CDR2 (germline): MNHNS, SASEGT. V was cut by 7 bases and J by 7 bases, with 23 bases left in between. The CDR3 DNA sequence: TGTGCCAGCATCCTGGACGGTGATCCTAGAAAAGAGCAGTACTTC. This encodes CASILDGDPRKEQYF.

The chain uses TRBV27 and TRBJ1-4; D is possibly TRBD1 (6 bases). The CDR3 runs 13 residues. The V and J ends lost 7 bases and 10 bases respectively, with 16 bases between them. Germline CDR1 MNHEY, CDR2 SMNVEV (reference sequence). The CDR3 bases are TGTGCCAGCAAAGGGGGGCACCGCGGAAAACTGTTTTTT. It yields the protein CASKGGHRGKLFF.

The chain couples TRBV6-5 to TRBJ2-7, with TRBD2 identical over 7 bases. V lost 5 bases and J lost 6; bases outside the gene matches: 4. The CDR3 extends over 12 amino acids. In germline, CDR1 is MNHEY, CDR2 SVGAGI. This chain's CDR3 is CASSRGVGEQYF. The CDR3 DNA sequence: TGTGCCAGCAGTCGGGGGGTAGGCGAGCAGTACTTC.

The genes are TRBV5-1 and TRBJ2-1, with 8 bases identical to TRBD1. In germline, CDR1 is SGHRS, CDR2 YFSETQ. V shed 4 bases, J shed 0 bases, and the junction held 3 bases outside the gene matches. The CDR3 totals 15 residues. CDR3 sequence: CASSHGQGSYNEQFF. The CDR3 DNA is TGCGCCAGCAGCCATGGACAGGGCTCCTACAATGAGCAGTTCTTC.

The chain is built from TRBV30 and TRBJ2-3; maybe TRBD2 (6 bases). Germline V CDR1 and CDR2: GTSNPN, SVGIG (reference sequence). With 0 bases removed from V and 5 bases from J, the gap between germline ends came to 15 bases. CDR3 length: 15 amino acids. The CDR3 DNA reads TGTGCCTGGAGTGTACGGAGGGGAAAGGGAGATACGCAGTATTTT. Amino acids: CAWSVRRGKGDTQYF.

The chain is built from TRBV19 and TRBJ1-1; the D gene is possibly TRBD1 (6 bases). This CDR3 is built from 13 residues. V was trimmed by 6 bases and J by 5 bases, leaving 13 bases between them. The V gene's germline CDR1 is LNHDA and CDR2 SQIVND (reference sequence). DNA of the CDR3: TGTGCCAGTAGAGCAATTCAGGGGACTGAAGCTTTCTTT. The encoded protein is CASRAIQGTEAFF.

V is TRBV10-3 and J is TRBJ1-2, with D unclear. Deletions cut 2 bases from V and 7 bases from J, with 11 bases between. The germline CDR1 and CDR2 sequences are ENHRY and SYGVKD. The CDR3 loop spans 13 amino acids. CDR3 sequence reads: CAISETSDSGYTF. CDR3 bases: TGTGCCATCAGTGAGACCTCCGACTCTGGCTACACCTTC.

This clone was detected a few times. The chain uses TRBV7-2 and TRBJ1-3; D ambiguous. V gave up 1 base and J gave up 4 bases, with 14 bases separating them. CDR1 and CDR2 from the germline V gene are SGHTA and FQGNSA. The CDR3 runs 16 residues. CDR3 loop: CASSLVVGAWGNTIYF. In DNA, the CDR3 is TGTGCCAGCAGCTTAGTCGTGGGAGCTTGGGGAAACACCATATATTTT.

This rearrangement joins TRBV4-3 to TRBJ2-5; D ambiguous. CDR3 size: 13 residues. Trimming stripped 1 base from V and 5 bases from J, with 8 bases between. Germline assignment: CDR1 LGHNA and CDR2 YSLEER. DNA for the CDR3: TGCGCCAGCAGCCAAGGTCCCCGGGAGACCCAGTACTTC. Amino acid sequence: CASSQGPRETQYF.

This chain uses TRBV27 with TRBJ2-1, with 12 bases identical to TRBD2. CDR1 and CDR2 from the germline V gene are MNHEY and SMNVEV (reference sequence). The CDR3 totals 16 residues. V shed 1 base and J 4 bases; nucleotides not matched to a gene: 2. CDR3 protein: CASSLFTSGGYNEQFF. The CDR3 DNA reads TGTGCCAGCAGTTTATTCACTAGCGGGGGGTACAATGAGCAGTTCTTC.

The chain combines TRBV11-2 with TRBJ2-7; possibly TRBD1 for D (5 bases). Germline values: CDR1 SGHAT, CDR2 FQNNGV. The CDR3 covers 15 residues. V shed 7 bases and J shed 0 bases, with 16 bases lying between them. The CDR3 coding sequence is TGTGCCAGCACCTCATGGGGCGCGAGCTCCTACGAGCAGTACTTC. Residues: CASTSWGASSYEQYF.

The V call is TRBV5-4, the J call TRBJ1-3, with a possible D match to TRBD1 (5 bases). CDR1 is SGHNT and CDR2 is YYREEE in the germline V gene (reference sequence). The CDR3 extends over 15 amino acids. V was clipped by 4 bases and J by 6 bases, with 17 bases between them. CDR3 amino acids: CASSPVGGVANTIYF. The CDR3 region has the DNA TGTGCCAGCAGCCCGGTGGGGGGAGTTGCAAACACCATATATTTT.

The chain uses TRBV29-1 and TRBJ1-1, with 9 bases fitting TRBD1. J lost 4 bases, V lost 7 bases, and 7 bases had no gene match. This CDR3 is 13 amino acids long. Germline V CDR1 and CDR2: SQVTM, ANQGSEA. The CDR3: CSAGQGLGTEAFF. Here the CDR3 DNA reads TGCAGCGCCGGACAGGGGTTGGGCACTGAAGCTTTCTTT.